This TCR beta chain came from a study of a mutant IDH1 vaccine in newly diagnosed glioma. The time point was: week 47, end of study. Every vaccination contained 300 ug of the mutant IDH1 20-mer peptide and was paired with topical imiquimod. Measured with immunoSEQ multiplex PCR; TCRdb has only the in-frame clones, and not every one. The data contain 84,000 or so clones, 75% to 85% of them singletons. The germline V gene has CDR1 LGHNA and CDR2 YSLEER. Trimming pared 1 base from V and 2 bases from J, leaving 12 bases between. The CDR3 is 16 amino acids. As for this clone: Its specificity is not known.

Sequenced material: PBMCs, taken from a glioma patient whose treatment included an IDH1 peptide vaccine. The sequence derives from a man aged 35-49 years with glioma. V usage is TRBV4-3 and J usage is TRBJ1-3; D ambiguous. CDR3 sequence (DNA): TGCGCCAGCAGCCAAGTTAGAAGGGCCACTGGAAACACCATATATTTT. Amino acids: CASSQVRRATGNTIYF.